Each of the 28 T cell receptor beta chains below was sequenced from the same sample in a study of identical twins. In TCRdb, the 5' RACE reads were re-called with MiXCR into one record per CDR3 protein. Among around 240,000 distinct CDR3 sequences listed, roughly 7% were seen once. In addition, the sample was reused for a study of yellow fever vaccine responses in identical twins.

Material for sequencing was memory (CD45RO+) T cells sorted from blood. The receptors originated from a woman aged 18 to 35 in good health.

At least ten counts were recorded for this clonotype. The gene calls are TRBV29-1 and TRBJ1-2, with D hard to call. Trimming took off 3 bases at V and 3 bases at J, with 5 bases between the two ends. Germline V CDR1 and CDR2: SQVTM, ANQGSEA. CDR3 length equals 11 residues. CDR3 loop: CSVDPDYGYTF. The CDR3 DNA sequence: TGCAGCGTTGATCCAGACTATGGCTACACCTTC. Full variable domain (remainder filled in from reference TRBV29-1 and TRBJ1-2): SAVISQKPSRDICQRGTSLTIQCQVDSQVTMMFWYRQQPGQSLTLIATANQGSEATYESGFVIDKFPISRPNLTFSTLTVSNMSPEDSSIYLCSVDPDYGYTFGSGTRLTVV.

This chain joins TRBV5-1 and TRBJ2-7, with 10 bases aligning to TRBD1. The V gene's germline CDR1 is SGHRS and CDR2 YFSETQ. V lost 4 bases to trimming and J lost 7 bases; unmatched junction nucleotides: 11. The CDR3 is 15 residues long. The CDR3: CASSTGGTGEGEQYF. DNA for the CDR3: TGCGCCAGCAGCACGGGCGGGACAGGGGAAGGGGAGCAGTACTTC.

This clonotype was counted between two and nine times. V gene TRBV16 combines with J gene TRBJ2-2; 9 bases fit TRBD2. The CDR3 is 15 residues long. V dropped 2 bases and J dropped 6; count of bases not matched to a gene: 4. The germline gives CDR1 KGHSY, CDR2 FQNENV. DNA of the CDR3: TGTGCCAGCAGCCAAGCGGGAGGGCCCTCCGGGGAGCTGTTTTTT. It yields the protein CASSQAGGPSGELFF. The whole variable domain, filled in from reference TRBV16 and TRBJ2-2, reads GEEVAQTPKHLVRGEGQKAKLYCAPIKGHSYVFWYQQVLKNEFKFLISFQNENVFDETGMPKERFSAKCLPNSPCSLEIQATKLEDSAVYFCASSQAGGPSGELFFGEGSRLTVL.

This clonotype came up many times. The V and J genes are TRBV25-1 and TRBJ1-6; D gene uncertain. This CDR3 has 16 residues. The germline V gene encodes CDR1 MGHDK and CDR2 SYGVNS. Between the trimmed V and J ends, which lost 1 base and 1 base, there was a span of 8 bases. Here the CDR3 DNA reads TGTGCCAGCAGTGAATCGGGGTTTTCCTATAATTCACCCCTCCACTTT. This sequence encodes CASSESGFSYNSPLHF.

Ten or more counts support this clonotype. The rearrangement links TRBV3-1 to TRBJ2-5; tentatively, D is TRBD2 (6 bases). The CDR3 extends over 16 amino acids. V was pared by 1 base and J by 4 bases, with 16 bases between. Germline V gene lookup returns CDR1 LGHDT and CDR2 YNNKEL (reference sequence). The CDR3 DNA follows: TGTGCCAGCAGCCAAGGCATCGGGGGTGTAAGAGAGACCCAGTACTTC. It encodes CASSQGIGGVRETQYF.

This clonotype was detected only a few times. The CDR3 here is CASSQGLGNSGANVLTF. DNA of the CDR3: TGTGCCAGCAGCCAAGGTCTTGGGAACTCTGGGGCCAACGTCCTGACTTTC. This sequence joins TRBV4-2 and TRBJ2-6; D is ambiguous. V lost 1 base and J lost 0, with 10 bases in between. Germline V gives CDR1 LGHNA, CDR2 YNFKEQ. CDR3 length: 17 amino acids.

Notes on this clonotype: A single base separates this from a much larger clone, so it may be a read error. The chain joins TRBV7-9 to TRBJ2-7; tentatively, D is TRBD1 (6 bases). CDR3 length: 17 amino acids. Trimming stripped 4 bases from V and 2 bases from J, with 21 bases between. Germline lookup yields CDR1 SEHNR and CDR2 FQNEAQ (reference sequence). The DNA of the CDR3 is TGTGCCAGCAGCTCCAGAGAGGGGGACCCTACTACCTACGAGCAGTACTTC. Translated: CASSSREGDPTTYEQYF.

This clonotype was seen more than once but under ten times. The genes are TRBV5-1 and TRBJ2-6; D is unresolved. CDR1 and CDR2 (germline): SGHRS, YFSETQ. Trimming took 3 bases from V and 0 from J, leaving 10 bases between them. The CDR3 sequence is 16 residues long. CDR3 nucleotides: TGCGCCAGCAGCTCTTGGGGAAGCTCTGGGGCCAACGTCCTGACTTTC. This sequence encodes CASSSWGSSGANVLTF.

This clonotype appeared a few times. The chain uses TRBV14 and TRBJ2-5; D is unclear. Deletions cut 1 base from V and 6 bases from J, with 18 bases between. Germline V gene sequence: CDR1 SGHDN, CDR2 FVKESK. The CDR3 runs to 16 residues. The CDR3 sequence is CASSQGPGTYGKTQYF. The CDR3 DNA follows: TGTGCCAGCAGCCAAGGGCCTGGCACCTACGGAAAGACCCAGTACTTC.

This chain uses TRBV25-1 with TRBJ1-1; TRBD1 agrees at 8 bases. Germline lookup yields CDR1 MGHDK and CDR2 SYGVNS. The CDR3 totals 14 residues. Trimming removed 6 bases from V and 5 bases from J; junction bases left unmatched: 8. CDR3: CASRDREGGTEAFF. For the CDR3, the DNA is TGTGCCAGCAGGGACAGGGAAGGTGGAACTGAAGCTTTCTTT.

This clonotype occurred many times. The rearrangement joins TRBV5-1 to TRBJ2-1; 12 bases are a match to TRBD2. Trimming cost V 7 bases and J 7 bases; bases outside gene matches: 6. CDR1 SGHRS and CDR2 YFSETQ come from the germline V gene. CDR3 length equals 14 residues. The CDR3 loop is CASGVGLAGNEQFF. The CDR3 bases are TGCGCCAGCGGGGTTGGACTAGCGGGGAATGAGCAGTTCTTC. Full variable domain (outside the CDR3, taken from reference TRBV5-1 and TRBJ2-1): KAGVTQTPRYLIKTRGQQVTLSCSPISGHRSVSWYQQTPGQGLQFLFEYFSETQRNKGNFPGRFSGRQFSNSRSEMNVSTLELGDSALYLCASGVGLAGNEQFFGPGTRLTVL.

The genes are TRBV20-1 and TRBJ2-4; the match to TRBD2 covers 7 bases. J gave up 3 bases and V 3 bases, and 14 bases lay outside the gene matches. Germline values: CDR1 DFQATT, CDR2 SNEGSKA (reference sequence). The CDR3 runs 17 residues. CDR3 bases: TGCAGTGCTAGTTCCAGCGGGGAAGTGTGGAGCAAAAACATTCAGTACTTC. Translated: CSASSSGEVWSKNIQYF.

This clonotype was observed many times. The chain uses TRBV29-1 and TRBJ2-1, with unresolved D. Trimming stripped 7 bases from V and 8 bases from J, with 15 bases between. Germline V gene lookup returns CDR1 SQVTM and CDR2 ANQGSEA. The CDR3 has 12 residues. CDR3 residues: CSGQIAGYEQFF. DNA of the CDR3: TGCAGCGGTCAAATAGCTGGCTATGAGCAGTTCTTC.

This clonotype was counted once. A clone one base away is much larger, so this may be a read error. The chain uses TRBV7-3 and TRBJ2-1; 10 nucleotides agree with TRBD2. Germline CDR1 SGHTA, CDR2 FQGTGA. The CDR3 sequence is 15 residues long. The CDR3 sequence is CVSSPGLAQNNEQFF. CDR3 sequence (DNA): TGTGTCAGCAGCCCGGGACTAGCGCAAAACAATGAGCAGTTCTTC.

This clonotype has a count of ten or more. The chain recombines TRBV15 with TRBJ2-5; 7 nucleotides match TRBD1. The CDR3 totals 15 residues. Germline lookup yields CDR1 LNHNV and CDR2 YYDKDF (reference sequence). The V gene end was trimmed by 2 bases and the J gene end by 2 bases; junction bases not matched to a gene: 5. CDR3 protein: CATSRRQGQQETQYF. CDR3 DNA sequence: TGTGCCACCAGCAGACGACAGGGACAACAAGAGACCCAGTACTTC.

This clonotype was found a few times. The chain couples TRBV28 to TRBJ1-5; 11 nucleotides line up with TRBD1. CDR3 length: 15 amino acids. CDR1 is MDHEN and CDR2 is SYDVKM in the germline V gene. Trimming cost V 6 bases and J 6 bases; bases outside gene matches: 7. This chain's CDR3 is CASRPPGQGGQPQHF. DNA for the CDR3: TGTGCCAGCAGGCCCCCGGGACAGGGGGGTCAGCCCCAGCATTTT.

This chain links TRBV20-1 with TRBJ2-2; no firm D call. The CDR3 consists of 15 residues. The germline gives CDR1 DFQATT, CDR2 SNEGSKA (reference sequence). Deletions cut 0 bases from V and 4 bases from J, with 12 bases between. CDR3 residues: CSARDLKYLTGELFF. The CDR3 bases are TGCAGTGCTAGAGATCTGAAATACCTCACCGGGGAGCTGTTTTTT.

This clonotype was found many times. V usage is TRBV7-8 and J usage is TRBJ2-7; 12 bases line up with TRBD2. Trimming at V came to 0 bases and at J to 3 bases, leaving 3 bases not matched to a gene. The CDR3 sequence is 16 residues long. Germline CDR1 SGHVS, CDR2 FQNEAQ. In DNA form, the CDR3 reads TGTGCCAGCAGCTTAGCGTCGACTAGCGGGAGCTACGAGCAGTACTTC. The encoded protein is CASSLASTSGSYEQYF. Looking up the rest from reference TRBV7-8 and TRBJ2-7 gives the full variable domain: GAGVSQSPRYKVAKRGQDVALRCDPISGHVSLFWYQQALGQGPEFLTYFQNEAQLDKSGLPSDRFFAERPEGSVSTLKIQRTQQEDSAVYLCASSLASTSGSYEQYFGPGTRLTVT.

In this sample, this clonotype turned up many times. The gene calls are TRBV5-1 and TRBJ1-1; no definite D call. This CDR3 has 13 amino acids. Germline V gives CDR1 SGHRS, CDR2 YFSETQ. V gave up 3 bases and J gave up 3 bases, with 9 bases separating them. The CDR3, as DNA: TGCGCCAGCAGCTCACCGGGTGACACTGAAGCTTTCTTT. This encodes CASSSPGDTEAFF.

This clonotype has more than one count but fewer than ten. The chain carries TRBV10-3 and TRBJ2-1; 10 positions agree with TRBD2. This CDR3 is built from 16 residues. The ends lost 6 bases at V and 2 bases at J; junction bases unmatched: 7. Germline lookup yields CDR1 ENHRY and CDR2 SYGVKD. In DNA form, the CDR3 reads TGTGCCATCAGGGGAGCTAGCGGGGGCGCCTACAATGAGCAGTTCTTC. Translated: CAIRGASGGAYNEQFF.

This clonotype was recorded a few times. Germline is not matched at one junction end, which may reflect a read error. The chain recombines TRBV12-3 or TRBV12-4 with TRBJ1-4; no firm D call. The length of the CDR3 is 14 residues. The CDR3 sequence: CASSLSSRSREVVF. The CDR3 coding sequence is TGTGCCAGCAGTTTATCCTCGCGGAGTCGTGAGGTGGTTTTT.

This clonotype was found many times. This chain links TRBV7-9 with TRBJ2-3; D unclear. Trimming pared 3 bases from V and 0 bases from J, leaving 13 bases between. Germline CDR1 reads SEHNR; CDR2 reads FQNEAQ (reference sequence). This CDR3 region has 16 residues. CDR3 sequence (DNA): TGTGCCAGCAGCTTCGGCGCGGAGACTAGCACAGATACGCAGTATTTT. It specifies CASSFGAETSTDTQYF.

The J gene is TRBJ2-3, the V gene TRBV6-5; 14 positions match TRBD2. J lost 2 bases, V lost 4 bases, and 8 bases had no gene match. CDR3 size: 18 residues. In germline, CDR1 is MNHEY, CDR2 SVGAGI. CDR3 bases: TGTGCCAGCAGTTTTCCCGGACTAGCGGGAGGAACCACAGATACGCAGTATTTT. Its protein is CASSFPGLAGGTTDTQYF.

This clonotype was picked up many times. The gene calls are TRBV5-1 and TRBJ1-4; possible D gene TRBD1, 5 bases. The CDR3 is made up of 15 amino acids. The V end lost 7 bases, the J end lost 7 bases, and 20 bases lay between the germline ends. Germline V gene lookup returns CDR1 SGHRS and CDR2 YFSETQ. CDR3 in amino acids: CASATAGTAREKLFF. The CDR3 DNA sequence: TGCGCCAGCGCGACCGCCGGGACCGCTCGTGAAAAACTGTTTTTT.

This clonotype was seen at least ten times. The chain combines TRBV2 with TRBJ2-1; D assignment may be TRBD1 or TRBD2 (5 bases each). Trimming removed 5 bases from V and 6 bases from J, with 14 bases in between. The germline gives CDR1 SNHLY, CDR2 FYNNEI. The length of the CDR3 is 14 residues. The CDR3 region is CASSYSGPRNEQFF. The CDR3 bases are TGTGCCAGCAGTTACTCGGGACCCCGCAATGAGCAGTTCTTC.

This clonotype has ten or more counts. The chain joins TRBV20-1 to TRBJ2-7; D is ambiguous. Per the germline V gene, CDR1 is DFQATT and CDR2 is SNEGSKA (reference sequence). This CDR3 is 14 amino acids long. Trimming left V 6 bases short and J 7 bases short, with 22 bases between. The CDR3 DNA follows: TGCAGTGCCCGTCATACAGTGGCCGTAGGGGAGCAGTACTTC. Translated: CSARHTVAVGEQYF.

CDR3: CASSIGLQPQHF. The CDR3, as DNA: TGTGCCAGCAGTATCGGGCTACAGCCCCAGCATTTT. The rearrangement links TRBV12-3 or TRBV12-4 to TRBJ1-5, with D hard to call. The CDR3 length is 12 residues. Trimming cost V 5 bases and J 7 bases, with 9 bases left between them.

The V and J genes are TRBV25-1 and TRBJ2-6; D perhaps matches TRBD2 (6 bases). This CDR3 comprises 15 residues. Looked up from germline, CDR1 is MGHDK and CDR2 is SYGVNS. V lost 2 bases and J lost 4, with 9 bases in between. CDR3 region: CASSEGGYGANVLTF. In DNA form, the CDR3 reads TGTGCCAGCAGTGAAGGAGGGTACGGGGCCAACGTCCTGACTTTC.